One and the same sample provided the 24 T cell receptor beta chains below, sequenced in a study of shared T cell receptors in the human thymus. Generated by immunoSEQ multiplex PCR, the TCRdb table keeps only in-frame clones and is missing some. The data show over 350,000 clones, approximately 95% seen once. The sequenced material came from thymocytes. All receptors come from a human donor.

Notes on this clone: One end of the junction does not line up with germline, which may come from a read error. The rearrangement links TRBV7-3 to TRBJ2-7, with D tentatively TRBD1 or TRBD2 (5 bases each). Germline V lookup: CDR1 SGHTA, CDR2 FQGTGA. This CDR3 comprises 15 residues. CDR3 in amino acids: CASSLTGRSPYEQYF. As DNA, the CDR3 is TGTGCCAGCAGCCTAACGGGGCGGTCTCCCTACGAGCAGTACTTC. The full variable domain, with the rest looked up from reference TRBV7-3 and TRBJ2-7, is GAGVSQTPSNKVTEKGKYVELRCDPISGHTALYWYRQSLGQGPEFLIYFQGTGAADDSGLPNDRFFAVRPEGSVSTLKIQRTERGDSAVYLCASSLTGRSPYEQYFGPGTRLTVT.

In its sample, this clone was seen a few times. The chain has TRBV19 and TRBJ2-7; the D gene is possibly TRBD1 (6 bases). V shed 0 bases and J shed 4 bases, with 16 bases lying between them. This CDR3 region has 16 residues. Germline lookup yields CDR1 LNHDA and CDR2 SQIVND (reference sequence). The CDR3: CASSIDHVGQGYEQYF. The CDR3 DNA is TGTGCCAGTAGTATAGATCATGTGGGCCAGGGGTACGAGCAGTACTTC.

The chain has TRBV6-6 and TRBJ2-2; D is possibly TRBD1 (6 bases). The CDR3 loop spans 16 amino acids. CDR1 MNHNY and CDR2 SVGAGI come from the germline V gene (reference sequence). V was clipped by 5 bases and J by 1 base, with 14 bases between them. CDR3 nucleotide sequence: TGTGCCAGCAGTCCTAGAAAGGGGGAGAACACCGGGGAGCTGTTTTTT. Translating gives CASSPRKGENTGELFF.

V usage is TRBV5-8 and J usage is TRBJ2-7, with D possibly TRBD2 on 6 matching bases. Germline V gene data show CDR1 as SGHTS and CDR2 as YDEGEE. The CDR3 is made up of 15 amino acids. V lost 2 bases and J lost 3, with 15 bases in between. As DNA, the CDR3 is TGTGCCAGCAGCTTTGGAGGGAGAGGTAACTACGAGCAGTACTTC. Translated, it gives CASSFGGRGNYEQYF. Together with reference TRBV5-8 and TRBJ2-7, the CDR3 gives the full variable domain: EAGVTQSPTHLIKTRGQQATLRCSPISGHTSVYWYQQALGLGLQFLLWYDEGEERNRGNFPPRFSGRQFPNYSSELNVNALELEDSALYLCASSFGGRGNYEQYFGPGTRLTVT.

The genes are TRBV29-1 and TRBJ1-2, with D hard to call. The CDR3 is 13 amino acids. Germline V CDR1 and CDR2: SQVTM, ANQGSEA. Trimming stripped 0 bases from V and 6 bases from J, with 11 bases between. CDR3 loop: CSVEEGRGNGYTF. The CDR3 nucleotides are TGCAGCGTTGAAGAAGGTCGAGGGAATGGCTACACCTTC.

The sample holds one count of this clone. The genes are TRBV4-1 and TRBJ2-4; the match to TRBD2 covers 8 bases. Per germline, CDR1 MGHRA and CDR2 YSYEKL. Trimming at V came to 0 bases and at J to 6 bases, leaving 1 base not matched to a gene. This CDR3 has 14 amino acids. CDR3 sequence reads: CASSQETSVNIQYF. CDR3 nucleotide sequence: TGCGCCAGCAGCCAAGAGACTAGCGTAAACATTCAGTACTTC.

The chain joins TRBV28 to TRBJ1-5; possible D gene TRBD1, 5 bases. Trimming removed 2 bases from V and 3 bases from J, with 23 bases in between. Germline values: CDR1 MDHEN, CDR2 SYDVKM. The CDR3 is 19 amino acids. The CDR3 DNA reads TGTGCCAGCAGTTTAAAGGCCCAGCTAACCATGGGGCACAATCAGCCCCAGCATTTT. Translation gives CASSLKAQLTMGHNQPQHF.

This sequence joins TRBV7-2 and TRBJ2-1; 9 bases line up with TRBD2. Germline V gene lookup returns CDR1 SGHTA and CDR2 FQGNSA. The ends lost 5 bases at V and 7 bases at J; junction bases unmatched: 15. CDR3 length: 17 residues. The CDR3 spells CASSPPPGREGRNEQFF. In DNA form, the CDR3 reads TGTGCCAGCAGCCCCCCCCCGGGGCGGGAGGGCCGGAATGAGCAGTTCTTC.

The CDR3: CASSLVNRARKKEQYF. The CDR3 DNA reads TGTGCCAGCAGCTTAGTTAACAGGGCACGAAAGAAAGAGCAGTACTTC. The chain employs TRBV7-9 and TRBJ2-7; TRBD1 is a possible D gene (6 bases). V lost 1 base and J lost 7, with 20 bases in between. CDR3 length: 16 residues. CDR1 and CDR2 from the germline V gene are SEHNR and FQNEAQ (reference sequence).

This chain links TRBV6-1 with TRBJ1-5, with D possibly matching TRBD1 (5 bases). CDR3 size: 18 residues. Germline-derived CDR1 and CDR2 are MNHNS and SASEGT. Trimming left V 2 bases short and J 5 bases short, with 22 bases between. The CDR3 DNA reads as TGTGCCAGCAGTGAAAAGCAGGGCTTTGGGCCATTGTATCAGCCCCAGCATTTT. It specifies CASSEKQGFGPLYQPQHF.

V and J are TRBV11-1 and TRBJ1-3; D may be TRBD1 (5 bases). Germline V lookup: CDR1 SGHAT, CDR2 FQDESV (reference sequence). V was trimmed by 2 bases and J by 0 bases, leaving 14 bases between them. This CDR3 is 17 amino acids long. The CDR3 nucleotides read TGTGCCAGCAGCTTAATTCCGACAGCGGACTCTGGAAACACCATATATTTT. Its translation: CASSLIPTADSGNTIYF. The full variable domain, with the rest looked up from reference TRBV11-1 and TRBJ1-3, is EAEVAQSPRYKITEKSQAVAFWCDPISGHATLYWYRQILGQGPELLVQFQDESVVDDSQLPKDRFSAERLKGVDSTLKIQPAELGDSAMYLCASSLIPTADSGNTIYFGEGSWLTVV.

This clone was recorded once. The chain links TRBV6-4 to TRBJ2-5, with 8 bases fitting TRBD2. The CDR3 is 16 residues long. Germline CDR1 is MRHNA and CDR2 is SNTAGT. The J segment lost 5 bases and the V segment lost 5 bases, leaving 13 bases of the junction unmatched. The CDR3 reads CASSSERPGTRETQYF. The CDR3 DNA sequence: TGTGCCAGCAGTAGCGAACGTCCCGGGACTAGGGAGACCCAGTACTTC.

The CDR3 reads CASSLEAGTGYWSSGNTIYF. The CDR3 DNA is TGTGCCAGCAGCTTAGAAGCTGGAACAGGATATTGGAGCTCTGGAAACACCATATATTTT. This chain links TRBV7-8 with TRBJ1-3, with D maybe TRBD1 (5 bases). V lost 1 base to trimming and J lost 0 bases, with 22 bases between them. Germline values: CDR1 SGHVS, CDR2 FQNEAQ. This CDR3 has 20 amino acids.

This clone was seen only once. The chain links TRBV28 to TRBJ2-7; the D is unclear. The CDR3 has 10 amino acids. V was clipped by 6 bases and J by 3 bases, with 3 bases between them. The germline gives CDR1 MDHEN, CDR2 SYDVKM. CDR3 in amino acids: CASRHYEQYF. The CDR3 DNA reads TGTGCCAGCAGGCACTACGAGCAGTACTTC.

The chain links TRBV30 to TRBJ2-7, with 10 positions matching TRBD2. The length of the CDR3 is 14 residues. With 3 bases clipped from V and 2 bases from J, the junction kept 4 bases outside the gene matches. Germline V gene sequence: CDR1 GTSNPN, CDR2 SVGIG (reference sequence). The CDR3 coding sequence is TGTGCCTGGAGGAGACTAGCGGGTCCCTACGAGCAGTACTTC. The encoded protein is CAWRRLAGPYEQYF.

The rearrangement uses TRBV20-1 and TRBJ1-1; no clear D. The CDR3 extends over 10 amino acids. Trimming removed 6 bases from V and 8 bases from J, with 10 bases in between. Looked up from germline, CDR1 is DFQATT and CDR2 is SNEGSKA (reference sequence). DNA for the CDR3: TGCAGTGCCTGCGCCGTCGAAGCTTTCTTT. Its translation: CSACAVEAFF.

CDR3 sequence (DNA): TGCGCCAGCAGCCCGGATATTATCTCCTACGAGCAGTACTTC. This codes for CASSPDIISYEQYF. The chain joins TRBV5-1 to TRBJ2-7; D uncertain. The germline V gene encodes CDR1 SGHRS and CDR2 YFSETQ. V lost 4 bases to trimming and J lost 0 bases, with 11 bases between them. This CDR3 is 14 amino acids long.

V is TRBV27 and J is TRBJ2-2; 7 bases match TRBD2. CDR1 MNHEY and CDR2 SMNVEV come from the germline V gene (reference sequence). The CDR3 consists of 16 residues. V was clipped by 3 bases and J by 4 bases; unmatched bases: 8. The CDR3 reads CASSFSGPLGTGELFF. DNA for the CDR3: TGTGCCAGCAGTTTTAGCGGGCCCCTGGGCACCGGGGAGCTGTTTTTT.

The CDR3 here is CASSLTSGKPNVPSSYEQYF. CDR3 DNA sequence: TGTGCCAGCAGTTTAACTAGCGGAAAACCCAATGTCCCCAGCTCCTACGAGCAGTACTTC. The V and J genes are TRBV27 and TRBJ2-7; TRBD2 aligns across 8 bases. Germline V gives CDR1 MNHEY, CDR2 SMNVEV (reference sequence). V lost 2 bases, J lost 0 bases, and 18 bases stayed unmatched. The CDR3 has 20 amino acids.

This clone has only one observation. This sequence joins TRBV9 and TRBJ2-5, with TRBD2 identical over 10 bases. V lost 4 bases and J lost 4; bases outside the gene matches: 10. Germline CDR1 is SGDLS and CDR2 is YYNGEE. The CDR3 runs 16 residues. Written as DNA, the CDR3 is TGTGCCAGCAGCTCAGGGGTAGTAGCGGGAGGAGAGACCCAGTACTTC. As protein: CASSSGVVAGGETQYF.

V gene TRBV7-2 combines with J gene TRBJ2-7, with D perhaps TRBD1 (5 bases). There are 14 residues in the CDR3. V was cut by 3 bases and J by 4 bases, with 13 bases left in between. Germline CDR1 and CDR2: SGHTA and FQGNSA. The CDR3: CASSFKPRVYEQYF. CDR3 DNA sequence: TGTGCCAGCAGCTTTAAACCCAGGGTTTACGAGCAGTACTTC.

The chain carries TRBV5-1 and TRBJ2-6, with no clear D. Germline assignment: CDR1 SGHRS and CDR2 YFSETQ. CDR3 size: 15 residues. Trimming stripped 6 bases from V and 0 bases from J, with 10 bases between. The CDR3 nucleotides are TGCGCCAGCATATCAGATTTCTCTGGGGCCAACGTCCTGACTTTC. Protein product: CASISDFSGANVLTF.

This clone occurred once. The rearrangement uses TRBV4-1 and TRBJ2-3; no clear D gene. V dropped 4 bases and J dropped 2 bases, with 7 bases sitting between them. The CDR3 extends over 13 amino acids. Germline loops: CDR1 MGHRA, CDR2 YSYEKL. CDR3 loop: CASSLRPTDTQYF. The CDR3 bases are TGCGCCAGCAGCCTACGACCCACAGATACGCAGTATTTT.

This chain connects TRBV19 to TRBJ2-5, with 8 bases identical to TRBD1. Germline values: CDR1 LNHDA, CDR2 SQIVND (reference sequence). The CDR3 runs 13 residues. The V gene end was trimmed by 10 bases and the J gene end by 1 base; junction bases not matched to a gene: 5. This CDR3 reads CATRQGLQETQYF. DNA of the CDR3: TGTGCCACCCGACAGGGGCTCCAAGAGACCCAGTACTTC.